This T cell receptor beta chain derives from a study of vaccination and CD4 T cells after COVID-19. The overall study: Overlapping spike peptides served as the stimulus for the cells. These peptides came from SARS-CoV-2 and from the common cold coronaviruses HCoV-NL63, HCoV-OC43 and HCoV-229E. Study conclusions and caveats: Data came from relatively few convalescent patients and lacked early post-infection timepoints.

Trimming took 3 bases from V and 5 from J, leaving 8 bases between them. The CDR3 loop spans 13 amino acids. Cultured CD4+ T cells had their DNA profiled by the Oncomine TCR Beta short-read assay. One entry per CDR3 protein, called by TCRdb with MiXCR from the PCR reads. The sample carries about 6,600 distinct CDR3 sequences, roughly 35% recorded once. Regarding this clonotype: Its antigen is unidentified.

Treatment noted: roughly 10-day PBMC culture with coronavirus spike peptide pools or control peptides (ViraFEST assay). According to the study, CD4+ T cells from the unexposed donor were gathered ahead of the COVID-19 pandemic (2011-2018). The chain carries TRBV12-3 or TRBV12-4 and TRBJ2-1; no firm D call. This TCR was recovered from a human donor in good health. Sequencing input: CD4+ T cells from blood, cultured in vitro. This CDR3 reads CASSLRLDNEQFF. The CDR3 DNA reads TGTGCCAGCAGTTTGCGGCTCGACAATGAGCAGTTCTTC.